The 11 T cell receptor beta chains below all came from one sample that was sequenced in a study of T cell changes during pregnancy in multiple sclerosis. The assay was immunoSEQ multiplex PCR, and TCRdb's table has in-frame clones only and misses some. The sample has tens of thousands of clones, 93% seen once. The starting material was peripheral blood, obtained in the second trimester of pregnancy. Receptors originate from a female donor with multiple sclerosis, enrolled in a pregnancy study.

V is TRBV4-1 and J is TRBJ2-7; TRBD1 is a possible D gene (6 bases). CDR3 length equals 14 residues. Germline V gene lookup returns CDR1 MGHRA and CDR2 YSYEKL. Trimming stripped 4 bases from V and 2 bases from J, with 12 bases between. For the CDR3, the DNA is TGCGCCAGCAGCCCCGGGCAGGGGACCTACGAGCAGTACTTC. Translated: CASSPGQGTYEQYF.

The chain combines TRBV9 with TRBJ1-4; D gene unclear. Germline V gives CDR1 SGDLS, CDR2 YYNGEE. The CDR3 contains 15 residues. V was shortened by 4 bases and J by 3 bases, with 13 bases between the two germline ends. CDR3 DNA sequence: TGTGCCAGCAGCCCCCGGGTGCAACCTAATGAAAAACTGTTTTTT. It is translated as CASSPRVQPNEKLFF.

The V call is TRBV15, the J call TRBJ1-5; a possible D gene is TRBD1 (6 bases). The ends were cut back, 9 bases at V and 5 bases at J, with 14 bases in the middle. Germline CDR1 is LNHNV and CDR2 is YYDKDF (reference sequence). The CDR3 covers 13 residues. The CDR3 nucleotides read TGTGCCACGTCAACAGGGACGTATCAGCCCCAGCATTTT. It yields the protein CATSTGTYQPQHF.

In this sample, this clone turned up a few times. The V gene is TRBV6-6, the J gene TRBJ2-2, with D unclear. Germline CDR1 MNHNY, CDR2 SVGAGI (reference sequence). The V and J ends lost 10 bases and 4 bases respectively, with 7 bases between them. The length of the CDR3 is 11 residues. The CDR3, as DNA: TGTGCCACCCTGGCCACCGGGGAGCTGTTTTTT. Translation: CATLATGELFF.

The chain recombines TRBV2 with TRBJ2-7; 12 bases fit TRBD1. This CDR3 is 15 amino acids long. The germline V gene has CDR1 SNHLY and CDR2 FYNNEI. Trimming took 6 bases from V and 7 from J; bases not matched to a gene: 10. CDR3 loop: CASSKPGQGAGEQYF. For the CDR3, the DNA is TGTGCCAGCAGCAAGCCGGGACAGGGGGCAGGTGAGCAGTACTTC.

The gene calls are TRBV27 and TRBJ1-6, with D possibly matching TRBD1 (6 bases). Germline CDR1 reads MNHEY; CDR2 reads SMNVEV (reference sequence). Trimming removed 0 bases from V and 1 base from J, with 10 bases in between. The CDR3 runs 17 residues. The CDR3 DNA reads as TGTGCCAGCAGTTTATCGGTGGACAGTTCCTATAATTCACCCCTCCACTTT. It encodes CASSLSVDSSYNSPLHF.

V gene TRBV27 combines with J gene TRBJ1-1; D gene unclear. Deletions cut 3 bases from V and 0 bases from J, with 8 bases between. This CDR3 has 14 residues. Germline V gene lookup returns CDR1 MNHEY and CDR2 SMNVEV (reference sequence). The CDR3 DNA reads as TGTGCCAGCAGTTTGAATAGTATGAACACTGAAGCTTTCTTT. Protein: CASSLNSMNTEAFF.

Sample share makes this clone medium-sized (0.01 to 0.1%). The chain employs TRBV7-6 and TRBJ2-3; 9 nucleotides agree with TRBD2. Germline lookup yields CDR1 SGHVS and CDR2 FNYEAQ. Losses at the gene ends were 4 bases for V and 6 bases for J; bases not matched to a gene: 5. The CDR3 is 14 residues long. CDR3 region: CASSSSGAGDTQYF. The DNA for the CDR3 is TGTGCCAGCAGCTCTAGCGGGGCGGGGGATACGCAGTATTTT. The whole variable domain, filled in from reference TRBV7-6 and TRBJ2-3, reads GAGVSQSPRYKVTKRGQDVALRCDPISGHVSLYWYRQALGQGPEFLTYFNYEAQQDKSGLPNDRFSAERPEGSISTLTIQRTEQRDSAMYRCASSSSGAGDTQYFGPGTRLTVL.

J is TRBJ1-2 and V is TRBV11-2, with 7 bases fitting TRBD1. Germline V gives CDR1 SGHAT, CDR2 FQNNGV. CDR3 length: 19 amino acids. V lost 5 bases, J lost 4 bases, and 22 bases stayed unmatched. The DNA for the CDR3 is TGTGCCAGCAGCCGCCTCAGTGGAGGGGGCGAGGGGATAGGCTATGGCTACACCTTC. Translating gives CASSRLSGGGEGIGYGYTF.

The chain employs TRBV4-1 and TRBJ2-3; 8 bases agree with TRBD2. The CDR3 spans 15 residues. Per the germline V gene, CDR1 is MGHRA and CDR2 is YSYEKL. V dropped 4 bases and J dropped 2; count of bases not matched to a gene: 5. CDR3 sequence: CASSLRGGFTDTQYF. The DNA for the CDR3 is TGCGCCAGCAGCCTCCGGGGGGGTTTCACAGATACGCAGTATTTT.

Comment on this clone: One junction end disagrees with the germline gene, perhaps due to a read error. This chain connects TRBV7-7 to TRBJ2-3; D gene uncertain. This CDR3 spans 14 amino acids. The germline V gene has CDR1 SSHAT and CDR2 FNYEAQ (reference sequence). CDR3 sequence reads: CASSLSVRSDTQYF. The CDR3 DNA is TGTGCTAGCAGCTTATCGGTGCGAAGCGATACGCAGTATTTT. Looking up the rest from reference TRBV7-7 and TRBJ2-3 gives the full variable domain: GAGVSQSPRYKVTKRGQDVTLRCDPISSHATLYWYQQALGQGPEFLTYFNYEAQPDKSGLPSDRFSAERPEGSISTLTIQRTEQRDSAMYRCASSLSVRSDTQYFGPGTRLTVL.